This T cell receptor beta chain was recovered during a study of T cell repertoires in cytomegalovirus infection. About the research overall: Both a matching HLA type and CMV infection were indicated by public TCR beta signatures. Study-wide results and caveats: Dominant in the ex vivo response were TCR beta clonotypes restricted by HLA-C and specific for CMV. Carriers of CMV and the relevant HLA type were discriminated by public TCR beta frequency.

This clonotype was seen at least ten times. What it binds is not known. This CDR3 has 18 amino acids. V dropped 6 bases and J dropped 5; count of bases not matched to a gene: 16. Germline-derived CDR1 and CDR2 are MDHEN and SYDVKM. TCRdb used MiXCR to reprocess the reads, holding one entry per CDR3 protein. The sample has around 630,000 distinct CDR3 sequences; more than 20% are singletons. The sequenced material came from CD8+ T cells from PBMCs. The chain combines TRBV28 with TRBJ2-7; TRBD2 agrees at 13 bases. The source of this sequence is a human donor in good health (CMV status not recorded). Some clones in this sample may be carry-over from other donors' samples. In nucleotides, the CDR3 is TGTGCCAGCAGCCTAACTCCGGGACTAGCGGGGAGTGGGAACGAGCAGTACGTC. Protein: CASSLTPGLAGSGNEQYV.